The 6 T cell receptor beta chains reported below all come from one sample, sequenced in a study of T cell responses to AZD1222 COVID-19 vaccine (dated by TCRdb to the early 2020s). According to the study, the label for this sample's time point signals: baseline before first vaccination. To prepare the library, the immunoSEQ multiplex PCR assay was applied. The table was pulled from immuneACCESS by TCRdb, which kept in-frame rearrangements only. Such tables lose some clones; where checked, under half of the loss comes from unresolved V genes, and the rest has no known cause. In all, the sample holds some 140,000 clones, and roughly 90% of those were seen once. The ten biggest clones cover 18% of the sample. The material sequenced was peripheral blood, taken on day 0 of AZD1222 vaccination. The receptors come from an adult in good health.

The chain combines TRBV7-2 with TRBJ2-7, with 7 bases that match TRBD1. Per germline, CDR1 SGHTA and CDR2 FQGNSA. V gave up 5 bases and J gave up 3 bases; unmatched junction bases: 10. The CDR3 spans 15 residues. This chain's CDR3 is CASSLPGQGVYEQYF. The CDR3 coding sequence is TGTGCCAGCAGCCTCCCTGGGCAGGGGGTCTACGAGCAGTACTTC. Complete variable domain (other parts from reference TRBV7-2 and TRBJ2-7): GAGVSQSPSNKVTEKGKDVELRCDPISGHTALYWYRQSLGQGLEFLIYFQGNSAPDKSGLPSDRFSAERTGGSVSTLTIQRTQQEDSAVYLCASSLPGQGVYEQYFGPGTRLTVT.

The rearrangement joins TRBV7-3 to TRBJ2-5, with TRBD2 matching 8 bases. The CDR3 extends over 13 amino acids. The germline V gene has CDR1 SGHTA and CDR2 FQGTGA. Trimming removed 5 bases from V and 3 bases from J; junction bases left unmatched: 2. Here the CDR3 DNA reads TGTGCCAGCAGCGCCGGGGGGGAAGAGACCCAGTACTTC. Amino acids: CASSAGGEETQYF.

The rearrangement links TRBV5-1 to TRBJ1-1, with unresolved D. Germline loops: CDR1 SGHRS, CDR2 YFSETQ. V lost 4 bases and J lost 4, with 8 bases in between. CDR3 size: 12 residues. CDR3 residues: CASSLGSTEAFF. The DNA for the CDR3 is TGCGCCAGCAGCCTCGGGAGCACTGAAGCTTTCTTT.

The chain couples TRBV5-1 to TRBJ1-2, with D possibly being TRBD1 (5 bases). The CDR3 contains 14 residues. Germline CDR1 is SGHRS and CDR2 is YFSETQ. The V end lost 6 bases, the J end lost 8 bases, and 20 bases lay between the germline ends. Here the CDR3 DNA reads TGCGCCAGCACCTACAACGGAGGGGCGCGGGGCTACACCTTC. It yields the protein CASTYNGGARGYTF.

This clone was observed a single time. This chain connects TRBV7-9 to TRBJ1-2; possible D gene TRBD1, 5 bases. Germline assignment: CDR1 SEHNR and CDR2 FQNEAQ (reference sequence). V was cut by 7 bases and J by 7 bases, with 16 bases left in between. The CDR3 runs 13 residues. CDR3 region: CASMGRGKGGYTF. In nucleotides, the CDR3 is TGTGCCAGCATGGGGAGGGGTAAAGGTGGCTACACCTTC. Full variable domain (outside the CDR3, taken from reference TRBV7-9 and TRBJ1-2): DTGVSQNPRHKITKRGQNVTFRCDPISEHNRLYWYRQTLGQGPEFLTYFQNEAQLEKSRLLSDRFSAERPKGSFSTLEIQRTEQGDSAMYLCASMGRGKGGYTFGSGTRLTVV.

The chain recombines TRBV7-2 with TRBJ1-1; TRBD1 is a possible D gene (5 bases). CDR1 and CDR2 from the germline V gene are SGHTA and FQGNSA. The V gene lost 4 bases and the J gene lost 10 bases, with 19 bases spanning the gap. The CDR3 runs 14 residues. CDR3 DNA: TGTGCCAGCAGCTCAACCCCTGGGGCAGATTTAGCTTTCTTT. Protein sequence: CASSSTPGADLAFF.